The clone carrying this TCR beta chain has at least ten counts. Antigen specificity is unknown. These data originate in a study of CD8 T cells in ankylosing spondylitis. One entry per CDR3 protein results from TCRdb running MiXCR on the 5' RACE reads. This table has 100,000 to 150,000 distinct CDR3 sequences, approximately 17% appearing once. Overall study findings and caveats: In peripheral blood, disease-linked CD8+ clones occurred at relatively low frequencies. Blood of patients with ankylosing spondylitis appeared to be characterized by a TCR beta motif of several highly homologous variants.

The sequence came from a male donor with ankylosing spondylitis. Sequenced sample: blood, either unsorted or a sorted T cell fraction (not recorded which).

CDR3 DNA sequence: TGCAGCGTTGAGGGGCGGGAGGGCCCTCAAGAGACCCAGTACTTC. This translates into CSVEGREGPQETQYF. The rearrangement uses TRBV29-1 and TRBJ2-5; TRBD2 agrees at 9 bases. Germline-derived CDR1 and CDR2 are SQVTM and ANQGSEA. The CDR3 runs to 15 residues. With 3 bases clipped from V and 2 bases from J, the junction kept 7 bases outside the gene matches.